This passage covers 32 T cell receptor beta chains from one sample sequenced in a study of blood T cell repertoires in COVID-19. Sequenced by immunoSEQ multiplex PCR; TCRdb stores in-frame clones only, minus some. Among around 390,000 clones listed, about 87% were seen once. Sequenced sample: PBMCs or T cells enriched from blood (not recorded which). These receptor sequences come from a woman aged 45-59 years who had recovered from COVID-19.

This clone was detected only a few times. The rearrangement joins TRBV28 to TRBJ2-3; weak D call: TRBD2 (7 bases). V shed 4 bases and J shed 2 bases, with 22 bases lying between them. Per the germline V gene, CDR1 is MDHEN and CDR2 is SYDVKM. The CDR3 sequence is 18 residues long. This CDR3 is CASSSPVRIGGDTDTQYF. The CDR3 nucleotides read TGTGCCAGCAGTTCCCCGGTGAGGATAGGGGGGGACACAGATACGCAGTATTTT.

CDR3 coding DNA: TGTGCCAGCAGTTCGGGGGGTCGTGAAGCTTTCTTT. As protein: CASSSGGREAFF. This chain uses TRBV28 with TRBJ1-1, with D possibly matching TRBD1 (5 bases). Germline CDR1 MDHEN, CDR2 SYDVKM. Trimming shortened V by 4 bases and J by 7 bases, and 10 bases separated the two germline ends. The CDR3 consists of 12 residues.

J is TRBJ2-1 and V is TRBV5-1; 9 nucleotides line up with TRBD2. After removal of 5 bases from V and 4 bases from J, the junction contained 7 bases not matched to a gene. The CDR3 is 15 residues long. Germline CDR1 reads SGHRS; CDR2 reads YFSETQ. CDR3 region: CASSVVAGVYNEQFF. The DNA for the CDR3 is TGCGCCAGCAGTGTTGTAGCGGGGGTTTACAATGAGCAGTTCTTC.

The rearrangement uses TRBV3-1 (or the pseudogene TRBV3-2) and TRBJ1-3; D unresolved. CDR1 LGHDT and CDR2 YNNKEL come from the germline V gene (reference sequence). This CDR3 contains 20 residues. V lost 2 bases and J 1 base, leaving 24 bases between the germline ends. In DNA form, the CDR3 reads TGTGCCAGCAGCCAATTCTACGGAAGGCCCCGAGAGGTATCTGGAAACACCATATATTTT. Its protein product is CASSQFYGRPREVSGNTIYF.

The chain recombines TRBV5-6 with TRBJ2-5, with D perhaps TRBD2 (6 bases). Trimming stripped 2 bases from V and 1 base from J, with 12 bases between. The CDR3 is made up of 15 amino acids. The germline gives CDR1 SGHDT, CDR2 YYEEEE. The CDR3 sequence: CASSFGSGVQETQYF. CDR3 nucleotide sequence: TGTGCCAGCAGCTTCGGGTCGGGGGTCCAAGAGACCCAGTACTTC.

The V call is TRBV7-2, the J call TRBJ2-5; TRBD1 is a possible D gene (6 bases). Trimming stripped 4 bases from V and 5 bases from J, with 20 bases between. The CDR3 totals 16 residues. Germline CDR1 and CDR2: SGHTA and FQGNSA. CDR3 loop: CASSWESTGASETQYF. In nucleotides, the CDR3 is TGTGCCAGCAGCTGGGAATCGACAGGAGCGAGCGAGACCCAGTACTTC.

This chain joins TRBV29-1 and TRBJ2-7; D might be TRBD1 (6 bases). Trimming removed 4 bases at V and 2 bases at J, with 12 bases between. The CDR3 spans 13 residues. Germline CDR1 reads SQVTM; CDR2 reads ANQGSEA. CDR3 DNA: TGCAGCGTTGTGACAGGTAATACCTACGAGCAGTACTTC. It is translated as CSVVTGNTYEQYF.

CDR3 protein: CASSRGQAREKLFF. CDR3 coding DNA: TGTGCCAGCAGCCGAGGACAGGCCAGGGAAAAACTGTTTTTT. The chain links TRBV28 to TRBJ1-4; TRBD1 matches 7 bases. V gave up 6 bases and J gave up 8 bases; unmatched junction bases: 9. CDR1 is MDHEN and CDR2 is SYDVKM in the germline V gene. The length of the CDR3 is 14 residues.

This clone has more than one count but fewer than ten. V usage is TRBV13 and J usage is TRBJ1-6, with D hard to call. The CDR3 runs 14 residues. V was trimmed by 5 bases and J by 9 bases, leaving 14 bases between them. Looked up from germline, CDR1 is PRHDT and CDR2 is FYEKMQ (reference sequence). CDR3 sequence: CASSQDGRGSPLHF. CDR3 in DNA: TGTGCCAGCAGCCAGGATGGCCGGGGTTCACCCCTCCACTTT.

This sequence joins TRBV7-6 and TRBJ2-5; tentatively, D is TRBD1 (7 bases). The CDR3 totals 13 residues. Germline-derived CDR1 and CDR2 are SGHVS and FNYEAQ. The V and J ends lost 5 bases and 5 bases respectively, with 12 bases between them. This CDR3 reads CASSPGGMETQYF. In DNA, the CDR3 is TGTGCCAGCAGCCCAGGGGGGATGGAGACCCAGTACTTC.

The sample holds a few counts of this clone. Here the CDR3 reads CASSDRGDQPQHF. The CDR3 DNA follows: TGTGCCAGCAGCGACCGAGGTGATCAGCCCCAGCATTTT. The chain couples TRBV6-5 to TRBJ1-5, with D uncertain. V lost 6 bases and J 5 bases, leaving 11 bases between the germline ends. Germline CDR1 is MNHEY and CDR2 is SVGAGI. The CDR3 is 13 residues long.

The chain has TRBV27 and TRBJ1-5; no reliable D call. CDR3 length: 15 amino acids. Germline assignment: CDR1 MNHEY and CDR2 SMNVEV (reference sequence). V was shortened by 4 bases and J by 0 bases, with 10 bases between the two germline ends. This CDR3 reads CASSWSGDSNQPQHF. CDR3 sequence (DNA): TGTGCCAGCAGTTGGTCCGGGGATAGCAATCAGCCCCAGCATTTT.

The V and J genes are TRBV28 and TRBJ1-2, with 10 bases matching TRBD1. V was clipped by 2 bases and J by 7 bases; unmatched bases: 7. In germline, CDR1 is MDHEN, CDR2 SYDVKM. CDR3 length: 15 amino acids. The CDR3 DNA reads TGTGCCAGCAGTTTAAGGATCGGACAGGGGGGTGGCTACACCTTC. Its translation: CASSLRIGQGGGYTF.

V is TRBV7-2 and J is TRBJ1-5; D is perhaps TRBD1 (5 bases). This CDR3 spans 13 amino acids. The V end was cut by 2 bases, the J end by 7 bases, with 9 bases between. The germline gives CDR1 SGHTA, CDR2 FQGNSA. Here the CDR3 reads CASSLQGPQPQHF. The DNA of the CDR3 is TGTGCCAGCAGCTTACAGGGTCCCCAGCCCCAGCATTTT.

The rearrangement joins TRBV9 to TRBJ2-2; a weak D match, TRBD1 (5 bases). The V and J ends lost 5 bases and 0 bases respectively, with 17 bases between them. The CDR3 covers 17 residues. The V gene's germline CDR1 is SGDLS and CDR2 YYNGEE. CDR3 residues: CASSGQGGTANTGELFF. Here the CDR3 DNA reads TGTGCCAGCAGTGGGCAGGGTGGTACCGCGAACACCGGGGAGCTGTTTTTT. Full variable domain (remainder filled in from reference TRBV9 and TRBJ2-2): DSGVTQTPKHLITATGQRVTLRCSPRSGDLSVYWYQQSLDQGLQFLIQYYNGEERAKGNILERFSAQQFPDLHSELNLSSLELGDSALYFCASSGQGGTANTGELFFGEGSRLTVL.

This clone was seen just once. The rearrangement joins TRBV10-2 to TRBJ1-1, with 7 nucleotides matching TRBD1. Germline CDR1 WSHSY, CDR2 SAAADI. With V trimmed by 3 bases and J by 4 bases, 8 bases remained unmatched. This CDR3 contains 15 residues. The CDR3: CASSEIQGFGTEAFF. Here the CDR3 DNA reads TGCGCCAGCAGTGAAATACAGGGGTTCGGCACTGAAGCTTTCTTT.

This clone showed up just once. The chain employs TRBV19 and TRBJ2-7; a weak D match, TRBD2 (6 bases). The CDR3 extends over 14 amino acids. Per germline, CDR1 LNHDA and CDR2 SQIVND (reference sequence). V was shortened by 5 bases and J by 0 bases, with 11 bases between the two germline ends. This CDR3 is CASSERAPSYEQYF. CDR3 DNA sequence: TGTGCCAGTAGTGAGCGGGCCCCCTCCTACGAGCAGTACTTC. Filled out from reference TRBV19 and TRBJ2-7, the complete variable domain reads DGGITQSPKYLFRKEGQNVTLSCEQNLNHDAMYWYRQDPGQGLRLIYYSQIVNDFQKGDIAEGYSVSREKKESFPLTVTSAQKNPTAFYLCASSERAPSYEQYFGPGTRLTVT.

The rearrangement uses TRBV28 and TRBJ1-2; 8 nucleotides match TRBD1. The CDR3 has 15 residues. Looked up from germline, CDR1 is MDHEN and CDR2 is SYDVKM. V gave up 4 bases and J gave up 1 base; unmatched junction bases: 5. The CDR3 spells CASSSEGQGNYGYTF. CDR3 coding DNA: TGTGCCAGCAGTTCGGAAGGACAGGGTAACTATGGCTACACCTTC.

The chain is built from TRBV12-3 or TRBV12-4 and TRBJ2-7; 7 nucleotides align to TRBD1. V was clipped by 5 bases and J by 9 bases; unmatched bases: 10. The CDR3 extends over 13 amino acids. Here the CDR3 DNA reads TGTGCCAGCAGTACACCTACCCGACAGGGGCAGTACTTC. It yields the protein CASSTPTRQGQYF.

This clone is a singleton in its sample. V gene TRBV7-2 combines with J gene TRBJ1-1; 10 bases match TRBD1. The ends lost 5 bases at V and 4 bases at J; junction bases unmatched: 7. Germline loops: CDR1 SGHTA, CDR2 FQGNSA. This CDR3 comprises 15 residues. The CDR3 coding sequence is TGTGCCAGCAGCCCGCCGGGACAGGGGCGCACTGAAGCTTTCTTT. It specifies CASSPPGQGRTEAFF.

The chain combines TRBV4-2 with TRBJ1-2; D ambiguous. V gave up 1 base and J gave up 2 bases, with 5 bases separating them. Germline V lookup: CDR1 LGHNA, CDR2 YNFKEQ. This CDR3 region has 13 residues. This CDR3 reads CASSQGGNYGYTF. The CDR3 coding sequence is TGTGCCAGCAGCCAAGGAGGGAACTATGGCTACACCTTC.

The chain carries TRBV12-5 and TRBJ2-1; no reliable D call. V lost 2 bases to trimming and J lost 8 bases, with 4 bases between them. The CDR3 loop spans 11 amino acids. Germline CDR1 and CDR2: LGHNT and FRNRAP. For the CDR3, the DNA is TGTGCTAGTGGTTTGCGGGATGAGCAGTTCTTC. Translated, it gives CASGLRDEQFF.

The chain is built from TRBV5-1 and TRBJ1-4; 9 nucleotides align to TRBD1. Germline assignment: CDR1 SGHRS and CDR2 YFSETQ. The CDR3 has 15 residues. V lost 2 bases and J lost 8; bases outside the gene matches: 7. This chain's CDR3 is CASSLGGTGSEKLFF. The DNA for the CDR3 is TGCGCCAGCAGCTTAGGGGGGACAGGGTCCGAAAAACTGTTTTTT.

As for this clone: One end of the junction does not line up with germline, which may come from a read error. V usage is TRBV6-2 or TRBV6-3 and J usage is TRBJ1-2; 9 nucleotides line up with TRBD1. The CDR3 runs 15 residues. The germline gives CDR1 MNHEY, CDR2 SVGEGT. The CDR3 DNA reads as TGTGCCAGCAGTGACTCAACAGGGGGCCTGAGTGGCTACACCTTC. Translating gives CASSDSTGGLSGYTF.

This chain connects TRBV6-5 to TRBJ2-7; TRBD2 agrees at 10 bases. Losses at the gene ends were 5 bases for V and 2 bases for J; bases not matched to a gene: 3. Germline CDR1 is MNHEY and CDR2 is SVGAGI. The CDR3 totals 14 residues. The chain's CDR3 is CASSPSGGTYEQYF. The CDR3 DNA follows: TGTGCCAGCAGTCCTAGCGGGGGCACCTACGAGCAGTACTTC.

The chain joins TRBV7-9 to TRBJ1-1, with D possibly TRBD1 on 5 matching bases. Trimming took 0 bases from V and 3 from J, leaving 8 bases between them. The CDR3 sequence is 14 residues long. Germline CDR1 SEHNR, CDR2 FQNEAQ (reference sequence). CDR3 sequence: CASSLARGYTEAFF. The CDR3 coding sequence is TGTGCCAGCAGCTTAGCGCGGGGGTACACTGAAGCTTTCTTT.

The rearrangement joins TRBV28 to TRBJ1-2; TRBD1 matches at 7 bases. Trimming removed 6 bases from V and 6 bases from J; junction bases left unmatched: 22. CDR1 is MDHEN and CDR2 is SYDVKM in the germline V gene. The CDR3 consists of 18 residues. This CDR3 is CASSSRGQVVPPTDGYTF. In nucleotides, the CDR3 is TGTGCCAGCAGCTCCCGTGGACAGGTCGTTCCCCCCACTGATGGCTACACCTTC.

DNA of the CDR3: TGTGCCAGTAGACCCGGTAACCAAGAGACCCAGTACTTC. The encoded protein is CASRPGNQETQYF. The gene calls are TRBV19 and TRBJ2-5; D not resolved. Looked up from germline, CDR1 is LNHDA and CDR2 is SQIVND (reference sequence). CDR3 length: 13 amino acids. V gave up 6 bases and J gave up 0 bases, with 8 bases separating them.

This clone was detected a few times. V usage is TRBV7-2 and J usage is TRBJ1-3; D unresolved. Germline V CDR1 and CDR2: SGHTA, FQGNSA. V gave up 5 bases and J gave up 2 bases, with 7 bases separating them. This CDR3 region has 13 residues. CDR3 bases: TGTGCCAGCAGCCGTGAGGCTGGAAACACCATATATTTT. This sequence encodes CASSREAGNTIYF.

CDR3 DNA sequence: TGTGCCAGCAGTTCTGACAGGGTGGGCAATCAGCCCCAGCATTTT. Protein: CASSSDRVGNQPQHF. The V gene is TRBV7-8, the J gene TRBJ1-5, with 7 bases matching TRBD1. V trimming: 6 bases; J trimming: 2 bases; junction bases outside the gene matches: 7. Germline values: CDR1 SGHVS, CDR2 FQNEAQ. This CDR3 region has 15 residues.

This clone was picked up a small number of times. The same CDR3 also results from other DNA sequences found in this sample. DNA for the CDR3: TGTGCCAGCAGCTCCGACAGGGGAGCCTACGAGCAGTACTTC. It yields the protein CASSSDRGAYEQYF. The gene calls are TRBV7-9 and TRBJ2-7, with TRBD1 matching 8 bases. The CDR3 has 14 residues. Trimming at V came to 4 bases and at J to 2 bases, leaving 4 bases not matched to a gene. From germline, CDR1 is SEHNR and CDR2 FQNEAQ (reference sequence).

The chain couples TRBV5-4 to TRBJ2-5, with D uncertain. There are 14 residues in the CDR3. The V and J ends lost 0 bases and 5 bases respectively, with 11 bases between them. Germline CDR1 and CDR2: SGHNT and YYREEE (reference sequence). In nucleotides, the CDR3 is TGTGCCAGCAGCTTGGATGTAGCAGTGGAGACCCAGTACTTC. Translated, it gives CASSLDVAVETQYF.